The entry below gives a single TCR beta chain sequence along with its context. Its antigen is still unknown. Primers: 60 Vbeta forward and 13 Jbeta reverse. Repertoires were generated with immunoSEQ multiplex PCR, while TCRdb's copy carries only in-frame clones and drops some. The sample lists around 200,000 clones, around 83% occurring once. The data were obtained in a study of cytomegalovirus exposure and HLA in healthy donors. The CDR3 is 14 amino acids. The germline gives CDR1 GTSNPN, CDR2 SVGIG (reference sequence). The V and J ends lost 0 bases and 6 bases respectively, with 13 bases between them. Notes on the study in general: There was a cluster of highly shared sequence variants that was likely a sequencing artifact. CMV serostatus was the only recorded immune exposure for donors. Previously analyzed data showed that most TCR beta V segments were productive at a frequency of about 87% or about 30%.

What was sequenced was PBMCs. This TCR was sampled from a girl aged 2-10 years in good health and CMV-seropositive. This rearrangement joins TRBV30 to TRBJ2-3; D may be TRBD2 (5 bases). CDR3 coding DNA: TGTGCCTGGAGTGTACGGACTCCTAAGGATACGCAGTATTTT. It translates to CAWSVRTPKDTQYF.